Below are 24 T cell receptor beta chains sequenced from a single sample in a study of cytomegalovirus exposure and HLA in healthy donors. PCR primers comprised 60 Vbeta and 13 Jbeta primers. Profiling relied on immunoSEQ multiplex PCR, and the TCRdb table lists in-frame clones only, not all of them. Seen here are some 120,000 clones, approximately 78% observed once, and the top ten hold over 5.5%. Sequenced input: PBMCs. The receptors derive from a middle-aged woman in good health and CMV-seronegative.

V gene TRBV5-5 combines with J gene TRBJ2-2, with 9 positions matching TRBD1. V lost 7 bases, J lost 2 bases, and 9 bases stayed unmatched. Germline-derived CDR1 and CDR2 are SGHKS and YYEKEE (reference sequence). This CDR3 is built from 16 residues. The CDR3 bases are TGTGCCAGCGGCCCAACAGGGGGCATTAACACCGGGGAGCTGTTTTTT. Its translation: CASGPTGGINTGELFF.

The count of this clone is one. The chain uses TRBV5-6 and TRBJ1-3, with TRBD1 as a possible D gene (5 bases). Germline V gives CDR1 SGHDT, CDR2 YYEEEE. V lost 5 bases and J 3 bases, leaving 18 bases between the germline ends. The CDR3 is 16 residues long. Written as DNA, the CDR3 is TGTGCCAGCAGGCGGTGGGGGGAAACTATTGGAAACACCATATATTTT. The encoded protein is CASRRWGETIGNTIYF.

CDR3 in amino acids: CASSPPRRDLLGDTQYF. CDR3 in DNA: TGTGCCAGCTCACCTCCTCGACGGGATCTCCTAGGGGATACGCAGTATTTT. The V gene is TRBV18, the J gene TRBJ2-3, with D possibly matching TRBD2 (5 bases). CDR1 is KGHSH and CDR2 is LQKENI in the germline V gene. Deletions cut 3 bases from V and 6 bases from J, with 22 bases between. The CDR3 runs 17 residues.

A note on this clone: One end of the junction is discordant with germline, which a read error may explain. The rearrangement joins TRBV7-9 to TRBJ2-7, with D possibly being TRBD1 (5 bases). Germline V lookup: CDR1 SEHNR, CDR2 FQNEAQ (reference sequence). CDR3 length: 12 residues. This chain's CDR3 is CSSSSGHFEQYF. The CDR3 DNA reads as TGTTCCAGCAGCTCTGGACATTTCGAGCAGTACTTC.

The rearrangement joins TRBV5-4 to TRBJ2-7, with TRBD2 as a possible D gene (6 bases). Trimming cost V 3 bases and J 0 bases, with 10 bases left between them. Germline assignment: CDR1 SGHNT and CDR2 YYREEE (reference sequence). CDR3 length: 14 residues. The CDR3 DNA follows: TGTGCCAGCAGCTCGACTAGGCTCTCCTACGAGCAGTACTTC. This sequence encodes CASSSTRLSYEQYF.

This clone occurred a few times. The V and J genes are TRBV6-5 and TRBJ2-2, with 9 bases fitting TRBD2. This CDR3 has 15 amino acids. The germline CDR1 and CDR2 sequences are MNHEY and SVGAGI. V lost 4 bases to trimming and J lost 5 bases; unmatched junction nucleotides: 5. This CDR3 reads CASSFLAGQTGELFF. For the CDR3, the DNA is TGTGCCAGCAGTTTCCTAGCGGGACAAACCGGGGAGCTGTTTTTT.

This clone is a singleton in its sample. V gene TRBV5-1 combines with J gene TRBJ2-3, with TRBD2 matching 10 bases. The CDR3 runs 15 residues. J lost 7 bases, V lost 4 bases, and 9 bases had no gene match. Per germline, CDR1 SGHRS and CDR2 YFSETQ. The CDR3 sequence: CASSPTSGAPYTQYF. CDR3 nucleotide sequence: TGCGCCAGCAGCCCAACTAGCGGGGCCCCATATACGCAGTATTTT.

The chain uses TRBV19 and TRBJ2-7; 10 positions agree with TRBD1. The V and J ends lost 0 bases and 5 bases, in that order; junction bases with no gene match: 4. This CDR3 region has 15 residues. Per germline, CDR1 LNHDA and CDR2 SQIVND (reference sequence). The CDR3 sequence: CASSIEGQGFDEQYF. The CDR3 DNA sequence: TGTGCCAGTAGTATAGAGGGACAGGGGTTTGACGAGCAGTACTTC.

The genes are TRBV18 and TRBJ2-1; D might be TRBD2 (5 bases). The CDR3 has 16 residues. Trimming removed 5 bases from V and 2 bases from J, with 16 bases in between. The germline gives CDR1 KGHSH, CDR2 LQKENI. The DNA of the CDR3 is TGTGCCAGCTCAACCCTGGGAGCGGAGGCCTACAATGAGCAGTTCTTC. Translating it yields CASSTLGAEAYNEQFF.

Regarding this clone: The junction does not match germline at one end; this may be a read error. The V call is TRBV5-1, the J call TRBJ2-4; 9 nucleotides match TRBD2. Germline CDR1 and CDR2: SGHRS and YFSETQ. There are 16 residues in the CDR3. In DNA form, the CDR3 reads TGCGCCAGCAGCTTGACGGCGGGAGGGTCGAAAAACAGTCAGTACTTC. Translation: CASSLTAGGSKNSQYF.

The chain employs TRBV4-2 and TRBJ2-6, with a weak D call TRBD2 (7 bases). The CDR3 is 21 amino acids. Germline assignment: CDR1 LGHNA and CDR2 YNFKEQ. Trimming removed 2 bases at V and 0 bases at J, with 23 bases between. Here the CDR3 reads CASSQPKGRGRIASGANVLTF. As DNA, the CDR3 is TGTGCCAGCAGCCAACCAAAAGGGCGGGGGCGCATAGCCTCTGGGGCCAACGTCCTGACTTTC.

The chain couples TRBV7-9 to TRBJ2-3; a possible D gene is TRBD2 (6 bases). Germline assignment: CDR1 SEHNR and CDR2 FQNEAQ (reference sequence). The V and J ends lost 6 bases and 0 bases respectively, with 10 bases between them. There are 14 residues in the CDR3. The CDR3 is CASSLATSTDTQYF. The CDR3, as DNA: TGTGCCAGCAGTCTAGCGACTAGCACAGATACGCAGTATTTT.

In nucleotides, the CDR3 is TGTGCCAGCAGAACAGGGCGCCTATTCTATGGCTACACCTTC. Protein product: CASRTGRLFYGYTF. The V gene is TRBV6-5, the J gene TRBJ1-2, with a weak D call TRBD1 (6 bases). Trimming cost V 6 bases and J 4 bases, with 15 bases left between them. CDR3 length equals 14 residues. Per the germline V gene, CDR1 is MNHEY and CDR2 is SVGAGI.

This chain joins TRBV28 and TRBJ1-2; unclear D gene. Looked up from germline, CDR1 is MDHEN and CDR2 is SYDVKM. V dropped 1 base and J dropped 0 bases, with 12 bases sitting between them. The CDR3 length is 16 residues. CDR3 nucleotides: TGTGCCAGCAGTTTATTTGCGGGGAGAGCTAACTATGGCTACACCTTC. It encodes CASSLFAGRANYGYTF.

This sequence joins TRBV7-8 and TRBJ1-2; 7 nucleotides match TRBD1. CDR1 is SGHVS, CDR2 FQNEAQ, per germline. After removal of 5 bases from V and 3 bases from J, the junction contained 12 bases not matched to a gene. The CDR3 has 16 residues. CDR3 region: CASSPSGTALDYGYTF. CDR3 bases: TGTGCCAGCAGCCCCTCCGGGACAGCATTAGACTATGGCTACACCTTC. The whole variable domain, remainder taken from reference TRBV7-8 and TRBJ1-2, is GAGVSQSPRYKVAKRGQDVALRCDPISGHVSLFWYQQALGQGPEFLTYFQNEAQLDKSGLPSDRFFAERPEGSVSTLKIQRTQQEDSAVYLCASSPSGTALDYGYTFGSGTRLTVV.

V gene TRBV4-2 combines with J gene TRBJ1-1, with D maybe TRBD1 (6 bases). This CDR3 region has 15 residues. CDR1 and CDR2 (germline): LGHNA, YNFKEQ. V was clipped by 1 base and J by 3 bases, with 12 bases between them. The CDR3 coding sequence is TGTGCCAGCAGCCAAGCGGGGGGCACGGACACTGAAGCTTTCTTT. This gives the protein CASSQAGGTDTEAFF.

The J gene is TRBJ2-1, the V gene TRBV9, with 8 positions matching TRBD2. V shed 0 bases and J 10 bases; nucleotides not matched to a gene: 9. Germline V gene lookup returns CDR1 SGDLS and CDR2 YYNGEE. The CDR3 spans 15 residues. CDR3 coding DNA: TGTGCCAGCAGCGTAGATGGTAGCGGGAACGGCGAGCAGTTCTTC. This translates into CASSVDGSGNGEQFF.

The V and J genes are TRBV28 and TRBJ2-7; 9 bases match TRBD2. After removal of 8 bases from V and 2 bases from J, the junction contained 7 bases not matched to a gene. This CDR3 is 14 amino acids long. Germline lookup yields CDR1 MDHEN and CDR2 SYDVKM. The DNA of the CDR3 is TGTGCCAGCCATCCGGGCGGGAGGGCCTACGAGCAGTACTTC. Translation: CASHPGGRAYEQYF. Using reference TRBV28 and TRBJ2-7 for the parts outside the CDR3, the full variable domain is DVKVTQSSRYLVKRTGEKVFLECVQDMDHENMFWYRQDPGLGLRLIYFSYDVKMKEKGDIPEGYSVSREKKERFSLILESASTNQTSMYLCASHPGGRAYEQYFGPGTRLTVT.

V is TRBV7-8 and J is TRBJ2-5; 7 bases fit TRBD1. Judging by the DNA end, TRBJ2-7 fits better; the J call may be wrong. Germline V gives CDR1 SGHVS, CDR2 FQNEAQ. The CDR3 covers 15 residues. CDR3 nucleotides: TGTGCCAGCAGACGCAGGACAGGAAAAGACTACGAGCAGTACTTC. This sequence encodes CASRRRTGKDYEQYF.

V and J are TRBV4-3 and TRBJ1-6, with 7 bases matching TRBD1. V was pared by 1 base and J by 7 bases, with 4 bases of the junction left unmatched. The V gene's germline CDR1 is LGHNA and CDR2 YSLEER. The CDR3 spans 15 residues. The CDR3 bases are TGCGCCAGCAGCCAAGCGCGGGACAGAAATTCACCCCTCCACTTT. This sequence encodes CASSQARDRNSPLHF.

This chain connects TRBV4-2 to TRBJ2-7, with 9 bases matching TRBD1. Germline V gives CDR1 LGHNA, CDR2 YNFKEQ. After removal of 5 bases from V and 5 bases from J, the junction contained 16 bases not matched to a gene. CDR3 length: 17 residues. CDR3 region: CASSNPGPGTGQNEQYF. The CDR3 DNA sequence: TGTGCCAGCAGCAACCCGGGCCCCGGGACAGGGCAGAACGAGCAGTACTTC.

V is TRBV14 and J is TRBJ2-3, with 9 bases identical to TRBD2. Germline values: CDR1 SGHDN, CDR2 FVKESK. The CDR3 has 14 amino acids. V lost 4 bases to trimming and J lost 4 bases; unmatched junction nucleotides: 3. CDR3 sequence reads: CASSLAGGADTQYF. The CDR3 DNA follows: TGTGCCAGCAGCCTCGCGGGAGGGGCAGATACGCAGTATTTT.

This rearrangement joins TRBV9 to TRBJ2-2; no reliable D call. CDR1 is SGDLS and CDR2 is YYNGEE in the germline V gene. Trimming shortened V by 2 bases and J by 8 bases, and 4 bases separated the two germline ends. CDR3 length: 11 residues. CDR3 loop: CASSVSGELFF. The DNA of the CDR3 is TGTGCCAGCAGCGTTTCTGGGGAGCTGTTTTTT.

This chain links TRBV28 with TRBJ2-2; perhaps TRBD1 as D (6 bases). Germline lookup yields CDR1 MDHEN and CDR2 SYDVKM. The CDR3 is made up of 15 amino acids. V gave up 6 bases and J gave up 4 bases, with 15 bases separating them. The CDR3 DNA sequence: TGTGCCAGCAGACACAGGGCCTACCTCACCGGGGAGCTGTTTTTT. Translating it yields CASRHRAYLTGELFF.